A selection of T cell receptor beta chains follows, all from one sample in a study of cytomegalovirus exposure and HLA in healthy donors. Only in-frame clones appear in the TCRdb table, and some are missing; sequencing was by immunoSEQ multiplex PCR. Of 140,000 to 150,000 clones in the sample, roughly 89% are singletons; the top ten hold 4.5% to 5.5%. The sequencing input was PBMCs. The receptors shown here come from a man aged 18 to 35 in good health and CMV-seropositive. Each CDR3 is given with its conserved first and last residue. Not all rows give a size; the values are once, few, many and, for expanded clones, a class.

TRBV7-2	.	CASSSGAGYEQYF
TRBV19	.	CASSIGGLEGYTF
TRBV6-5	.	CASSLGRRYTEAFF
TRBV2	few	CASSERRVGQPQHF
TRBV11-3	.	CASSYPPGLAGPDTQYF
TRBV6-5	.	CASSYSSWDNPETQYF
TRBV12-5	.	CASGLVPYSVGETQYF
TRBV2	.	CASSPRSIAGALVETDTQYF
TRBV30	.	CAWRKGGAEGNTIYF
TRBV29-1	.	CSVPWDRGRVGQFF
TRBV14	.	CASSQVGQGAARAFF
TRBV7-9	.	CASSQQGTYGYTF
TRBV4-1	.	CASTAFTGGRTDTQYF
TRBV27	.	CASSPGRGYNEQFF
TRBV30	.	CAWSLPGGSGANVLTF
TRBV29-1	.	CSVAGTLTYEQYF
TRBV5-4	.	CASSYTTGNYGYTF
TRBV15	.	CATSRGVFDQPQHF
TRBV4-2	.	CASSQEGSEGYNEQFF
TRBV14	.	CASSQDPVTEAFF
TRBV6-4	few	CASSGGSTDTQYF
TRBV7-9	.	CASSTRQGQNTEAFF
TRBV7-9	.	CASSLQAHTEAFF
TRBV29-1	.	CSVEDPTSENYEQYF
TRBV30	.	CAWNPLGSGTGELFF
TRBV29-1	.	CSVPSTGGLETQYF
TRBV30	.	CAWSISSTGSGAELFF
TRBV9	.	CASSVAPGEPYEQYF
TRBV5-4	once	CASSLEGDYGYTF
TRBV4-1	.	CASSQLTGDTEAFF
TRBV27	.	CASSSIMEGSYNEQFF
TRBV18	.	CASSPPAAEKLFF
TRBV5-6	.	CASSLDLAGPYEQYF
TRBV15	.	CATSTTVLNTEAFF
TRBV16	.	CASSPRQGTMEKLFF
TRBV6-5	.	CASSSPWGVGGELFF
TRBV29-1	.	CSADREFGYTF
TRBV4-1	once	CASRPPGSGYTF
TRBV25-1	.	CASSDPAAGSYEQYF
TRBV25-1	.	CASSEAGLGKAFF
TRBV5-5	.	CASSLVGTRDQPQHF
TRBV10-3	.	CAISESRLAGTGELFF
TRBV18	few	CASGTGGGTEAFF
TRBV30	.	CAWSPTPPGKSPLHF
TRBV2	.	CASAGTFLGNTIYF
TRBV7-2	.	CASSVIAGGPHDTQYF
TRBV5-1	.	CASSLQGPNTEAFF
TRBV5-6	few	CASSLGQGSGEQYF
TRBV6-5	.	CASSYSRGTEAFF
TRBV4-1	.	CASSRGGLVSGSADTQYF
TRBV4-1	few	CASSQDSTVLREQYF
TRBV19	.	CASSMGGEAYEQYF
TRBV30	.	CAWSANRGETQYF
TRBV4-1	.	CASSQFTGVSGYTF
TRBV5-6	.	CASSSWRQYGYTF